This T cell receptor (beta chain) was profiled in a study of shared clonotypes between healthy human individuals. The naive CD8 fraction comprised CD45RO-negative cells positively selected for CCR7 and excluded terminally differentiated effector memory CD45RA+ cells. Clones were read by immunoSEQ multiplex PCR, and TCRdb kept only the in-frame ones, dropping some. The sample records about 2.2 million clones, about 94% being singletons. The CDR3 spans 14 residues. V shed 2 bases, J shed 7 bases, and the junction held 8 bases outside the gene matches. Germline lookup yields CDR1 LGHNA and CDR2 YSLEER. The clonotype was recovered from a man between 18 and 35 years old in good health. Some clones in this sample may be carry-over from other donors' samples. The chain has TRBV4-3 and TRBJ2-7, with 7 bases fitting TRBD1. Sequencing input: naive CD8+ T cells from PBMCs. In nucleotides, the CDR3 is TGCGCCAGCAGCCAATCTCAGGGGGAGAGGGAGCAGTACTTC. This sequence encodes CASSQSQGEREQYF.